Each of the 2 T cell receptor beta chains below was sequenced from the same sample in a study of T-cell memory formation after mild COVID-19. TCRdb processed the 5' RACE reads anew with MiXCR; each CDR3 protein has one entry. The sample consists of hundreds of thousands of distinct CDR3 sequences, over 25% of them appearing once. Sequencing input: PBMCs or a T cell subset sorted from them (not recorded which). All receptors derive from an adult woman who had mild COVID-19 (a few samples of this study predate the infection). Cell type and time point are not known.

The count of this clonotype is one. The CDR3 DNA is TGTGCCAGCAGCTGGGACAGCACCGGGGAGCTGTTTTTT. As protein: CASSWDSTGELFF. The V call is TRBV7-6, the J call TRBJ2-2, with 7 bases that match TRBD1. This CDR3 comprises 13 residues. V lost 4 bases and J lost 4; bases outside the gene matches: 0. Germline V CDR1 and CDR2: SGHVS, FNYEAQ. The variable domain in full, with the rest retrieved from reference TRBV7-6 and TRBJ2-2, is GAGVSQSPRYKVTKRGQDVALRCDPISGHVSLYWYRQALGQGPEFLTYFNYEAQQDKSGLPNDRFSAERPEGSISTLTIQRTEQRDSAMYRCASSWDSTGELFFGEGSRLTVL.

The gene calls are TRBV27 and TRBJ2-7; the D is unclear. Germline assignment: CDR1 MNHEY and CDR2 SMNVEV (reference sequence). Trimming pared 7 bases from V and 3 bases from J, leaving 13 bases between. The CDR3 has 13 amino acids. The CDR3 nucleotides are TGTGCCAGCACCCCCCAGAACGGCTACGAGCAGTACTTC. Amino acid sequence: CASTPQNGYEQYF.